This paragraph reports one TCR beta chain. The data were taken from a study of OX40 agonist ivuxolimab in advanced cancers. V lost 1 base, J lost 2 bases, and 12 bases lay in between. The CDR3 extends over 15 amino acids. CDR1 and CDR2 (germline): MNHNS, SASEGT. Libraries were prepared by immunoSEQ multiplex PCR; TCRdb keeps only in-frame clonotypes and omits some of them. This table has 50,000 to 60,000 clones, more than 80% appearing once. The sequence was obtained from an adult with an advanced solid tumor such as melanoma, head and neck, liver or kidney cancer. The starting material was CD4+ or CD8+ T cells sorted from blood, obtained in a trial of the OX40 agonist ivuxolimab. The V gene is TRBV6-1, the J gene TRBJ2-7; D perhaps matches TRBD2 (7 bases). The CDR3 DNA follows: TGTGCCAGCAGTGAAGGGGGGGGCAGTCCCTACGAGCAGTACTTC. It encodes CASSEGGGSPYEQYF.